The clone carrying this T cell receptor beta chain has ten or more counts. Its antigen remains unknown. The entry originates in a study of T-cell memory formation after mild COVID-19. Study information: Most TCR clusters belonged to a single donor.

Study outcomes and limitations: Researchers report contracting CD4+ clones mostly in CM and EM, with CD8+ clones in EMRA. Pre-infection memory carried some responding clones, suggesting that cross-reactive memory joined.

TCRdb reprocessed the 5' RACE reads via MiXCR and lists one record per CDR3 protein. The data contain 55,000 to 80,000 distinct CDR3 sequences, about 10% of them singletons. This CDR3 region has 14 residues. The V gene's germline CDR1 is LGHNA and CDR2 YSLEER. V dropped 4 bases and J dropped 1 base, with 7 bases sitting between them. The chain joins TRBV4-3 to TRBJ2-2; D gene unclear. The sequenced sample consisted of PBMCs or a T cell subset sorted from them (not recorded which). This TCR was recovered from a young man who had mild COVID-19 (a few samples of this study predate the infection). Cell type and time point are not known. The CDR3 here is CASSLTVNTGELFF. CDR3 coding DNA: TGCGCCAGCAGCCTCACGGTGAACACCGGGGAGCTGTTTTTT.